A selection of T cell receptor beta chains follows, all from one sample in a study of cytomegalovirus exposure and HLA in healthy donors. Method: immunoSEQ multiplex PCR; TCRdb's copy keeps in-frame clones and lacks some. The profile shows 150,000 to 200,000 clones, around four fifths of them singletons. The source material was PBMCs. All receptors derive from a woman aged 18-30 years in good health and CMV-seronegative. CDR3s include the opening cysteine and the closing phenylalanine or tryptophan. A D gene is named only where the DNA matches it firmly. Clone size is given for some rows only: seen once, a few or many times, or a class if the clone is expanded.

j_call,clone_size,v_call,d_call,cdr3_aa,cdr3_nt
TRBJ2-1,-,TRBV5-1,-,CASSLGGSGPYNEQFF,TGCGCCAGCAGCTTGGGTGGGTCAGGGCCTTACAATGAGCAGTTCTTC
TRBJ2-1,-,TRBV10-1,TRBD2,CASSETSGGKEQFF,TGCGCCAGCAGTGAGACTAGCGGGGGAAAGGAGCAGTTCTTC
TRBJ1-4,-,TRBV7-9,TRBD1,CASSFGPRSGGEKLFF,TGTGCCAGCAGCTTCGGGCCCAGATCAGGGGGAGAAAAACTGTTTTTT
TRBJ1-1,-,TRBV12-5,TRBD1,CASVQGQVGEAFF,TGTGCTAGTGTTCAAGGACAGGTCGGTGAAGCTTTCTTT
TRBJ1-6,-,TRBV7-9,TRBD1,CASSLDGTVANSPLHF,TGTGCCAGCAGCCTCGATGGGACAGTAGCCAATTCACCCCTCCACTTT
TRBJ2-7,few,TRBV7-2,TRBD1,CASSLTGGSGEQYF,TGTGCCAGCAGCTTAACAGGGGGCTCGGGCGAGCAGTACTTC
TRBJ2-3,few,TRBV11-2,TRBD1,CASAPQGSTDTQYF,TGTGCCAGCGCACCACAGGGGAGCACAGATACGCAGTATTTT
TRBJ1-5,-,TRBV18,-,CASSPGVRGLGKLWPQHF,TGTGCCAGCTCACCAGGCGTGAGAGGGTTGGGCAAATTATGGCCCCAGCATTTT
TRBJ2-3,few,TRBV19,-,CASSLQGADTQYF,TGTGCCAGTAGTCTACAGGGCGCAGATACGCAGTATTTT
TRBJ2-5,once,TRBV6-5,TRBD1,CASWPGQTSETQYF,TGTGCCAGTTGGCCGGGACAGACATCGGAGACCCAGTACTTC
TRBJ1-2,-,TRBV7-9,-,CASSVTGNYGYTF,TGTGCCAGCAGCGTAACAGGGAACTATGGCTACACCTTC
TRBJ2-5,-,TRBV6-1,-,CASKKTAQETQYF,TGTGCCAGCAAAAAGACAGCCCAAGAGACCCAGTACTTC
TRBJ1-5,few,TRBV27,TRBD1,CASRTGNQPQHF,TGTGCCAGCCGGACAGGGAATCAGCCCCAGCATTTT
TRBJ1-5,-,TRBV7-4,TRBD1,CASRPTTGVNQPQHF,TGTGCCAGCAGGCCCACCACAGGGGTCAATCAGCCCCAGCATTTT
TRBJ1-6,-,TRBV6-5,-,CASSYRDTGSPLHF,TGTGCCAGCAGTTACAGAGACACTGGATCACCCCTCCACTTT
TRBJ1-1,-,TRBV5-6,-,CASSQFENTEAFF,TGTGCCAGCAGCCAGTTCGAGAACACTGAAGCTTTCTTT
TRBJ1-2,-,TRBV18,-,CASSPRGILVEGYTF,TGTGCCAGCTCACCTCGAGGCATATTGGTGGAGGGCTACACCTTC
TRBJ1-1,once,TRBV7-9,-,CASSHGLVEIPEAFF,TGTGCCAGCAGCCACGGTCTAGTCGAAATCCCTGAAGCTTTCTTT
TRBJ2-5,-,TRBV6-4,-,CASRDPGLVEETQYF,TGTGCCAGCAGGGATCCGGGACTCGTTGAAGAGACCCAGTACTTC
TRBJ1-4,-,TRBV2,-,CASSRAGTYRTNNEKLFF,TGTGCCAGCAGTCGGGCAGGGACATATCGGACGAATAATGAAAAACTGTTTTTT
TRBJ1-1,-,TRBV27,-,CASSLGRTTEAFF,TGTGCCAGCAGTTTGGGGCGGACCACTGAAGCTTTCTTT
TRBJ1-1,-,TRBV7-9,-,CASGRGGSNTEAFF,TGTGCCAGCGGGCGGGGAGGCTCGAACACTGAAGCTTTCTTT
TRBJ2-3,-,TRBV4-2,TRBD2,CASSQEAAGPTDTQYF,TGTGCCAGCAGCCAAGAAGCAGCGGGACCCACAGATACGCAGTATTTT
TRBJ1-2,-,TRBV6-5,-,CASSSIGQNSHGYTF,TGTGCCAGCAGTTCCATCGGACAGAATAGTCATGGCTACACCTTC
TRBJ1-1,-,TRBV28,-,CASSPMNLWAFF,TGTGCCAGCAGCCCTATGAACCTCTGGGCTTTCTTT
TRBJ1-1,few,TRBV5-4,-,CASSSVGENTEAFF,TGTGCCAGCAGCAGTGTAGGGGAGAACACTGAAGCTTTCTTT
TRBJ1-5,-,TRBV30,-,CAWSKGHQVNQPQHF,TGTGCCTGGAGTAAGGGACATCAGGTCAATCAGCCCCAGCATTTT
TRBJ1-2,-,TRBV15,-,CATSDEGGGGYYTF,TGTGCCACCAGTGATGAGGGAGGGGGGGGATACTACACCTTC
TRBJ1-1,-,TRBV10-3,TRBD1,CAISPGQEGSQEAFF,TGTGCCATCAGTCCAGGACAGGAAGGTTCCCAAGAAGCTTTCTTT
TRBJ2-1,-,TRBV7-9,TRBD2,CASTPGDGGASYNEQFF,TGTGCCAGCACCCCCGGTGACGGGGGGGCCTCCTACAATGAGCAGTTCTTC
TRBJ1-5,-,TRBV28,TRBD1,CASSLGQGAELNQPQHF,TGTGCCAGCAGTTTAGGGCAGGGGGCGGAGTTGAATCAGCCCCAGCATTTT
TRBJ2-5,few,TRBV18,TRBD2,CASSSNSGGAETQYF,TGTGCCAGCTCGTCTAATAGCGGGGGGGCAGAGACCCAGTACTTC
TRBJ2-1,-,TRBV2,-,CASSEDSSYNEQFF,TGTGCCAGCAGTGAGGACAGCTCCTACAATGAGCAGTTCTTC
TRBJ2-7,-,TRBV6-1,-,CASSEGQTYEQYF,TGTGCCAGCAGTGAAGGACAGACCTACGAGCAGTACTTC
TRBJ2-5,-,TRBV6-5,-,CASSYPKGGETQYF,TGTGCCAGCAGTTACCCAAAGGGGGGGGAGACCCAGTACTTC
TRBJ1-1,-,TRBV5-1,-,CASTGQPNTEAFF,TGCGCCAGCACGGGTCAGCCGAACACTGAAGCTTTCTTT
TRBJ1-1,-,TRBV27,-,CASSLSWQGVTEAFF,TGTGCCAGCAGTTTATCGTGGCAGGGCGTCACTGAAGCTTTCTTT
TRBJ2-2,once,TRBV19,TRBD2,CASTRLAGTTGELFF,TGTGCCAGTACCCGACTAGCGGGGACAACCGGGGAGCTGTTTTTT
TRBJ2-1,-,TRBV10-2,TRBD1,CASGGQGYEQFF,TGCGCCAGCGGGGGACAGGGTTATGAGCAGTTCTTC
TRBJ1-5,-,TRBV19,-,CASSIDQNSNQPQHF,TGTGCCAGTAGTATAGACCAGAATAGCAATCAGCCCCAGCATTTT
TRBJ1-4,-,TRBV4-1,TRBD1,CASSQERDRAVLKLFF,TGCGCCAGCAGCCAGGAACGGGACAGGGCCGTTTTGAAACTGTTTTTT
TRBJ1-2,-,TRBV19,TRBD1,CASSTTPRQGGFYGYTF,TGTGCCAGTAGTACTACCCCTCGGCAGGGGGGATTCTATGGCTACACCTTC
TRBJ2-3,-,TRBV5-1,TRBD2,CASSSSYLAGGRTDTQYF,TGCGCCAGCAGCTCGTCCTATCTAGCGGGGGGCCGCACAGATACGCAGTATTTT
TRBJ1-4,-,TRBV19,TRBD1,CASQLGDRSNLFNEKLFF,TGTGCCAGCCAATTGGGGGACAGATCGAACCTTTTTAATGAAAAACTGTTTTTT
TRBJ1-2,-,TRBV29-1,TRBD1,CSVSGQGNTYGYTF,TGCAGCGTGAGCGGACAGGGTAATACCTATGGCTACACCTTC
TRBJ1-6,-,TRBV27,-,CASHGRVNSPLHF,TGTGCCAGCCACGGGAGGGTAAATTCACCCCTCCACTTT
TRBJ1-1,few,TRBV28,TRBD1,CASSLSLQGRAFF,TGTGCCAGCAGCCTAAGCCTACAGGGGAGAGCTTTCTTT
TRBJ2-3,few,TRBV29-1,TRBD2,CSETRGGTDTQYF,TGCAGCGAAACCCGGGGGGGCACAGATACGCAGTATTTT
TRBJ2-1,-,TRBV2,TRBD2,CASSSDGGSYNEQFF,TGTGCCAGCAGTAGTGACGGGGGGTCCTACAATGAGCAGTTCTTC
TRBJ1-5,-,TRBV28,-,CASRPTGSSNQPQHF,TGTGCCAGCAGGCCGACAGGAAGTAGCAATCAGCCCCAGCATTTT
TRBJ2-7,-,TRBV2,-,CASSATGQISYEQYF,TGTGCCAGCAGTGCGACAGGACAAATCTCCTACGAGCAGTACTTC
TRBJ1-5,-,TRBV7-8,TRBD1,CASSPGQGDSNQPQHF,TGTGCCAGCAGCCCCGGACAGGGAGATAGCAATCAGCCCCAGCATTTT
TRBJ2-7,-,TRBV7-9,TRBD1,CASSHRDRPYEQYF,TGTGCCAGCAGCCATAGGGACAGGCCCTACGAGCAGTACTTC
TRBJ1-3,-,TRBV30,-,CAWSVQGAIYF,TGTGCCTGGAGTGTACAGGGCGCCATATATTTT
TRBJ1-5,-,TRBV19,-,CASQGWRNQPQHF,TGTGCCAGCCAAGGGTGGAGGAATCAGCCCCAGCATTTT
TRBJ2-3,-,TRBV12-5,TRBD2,CASGLIAGGRDTQYF,TGTGCTAGTGGTTTGATAGCGGGGGGGCGAGATACGCAGTATTTT
TRBJ2-1,-,TRBV6-6,-,CASGGHYNEQFF,TGTGCCAGCGGGGGACATTACAATGAGCAGTTCTTC
TRBJ2-4,few,TRBV18,-,CASSTERQNIQYF,TGTGCCAGCTCAACAGAACGCCAAAACATTCAGTACTTC
TRBJ1-2,few,TRBV7-9,-,CSSSLGGGGYTF,TGTTCCAGCAGTTTAGGAGGAGGCGGCTACACCTTC
TRBJ2-1,few,TRBV2,TRBD2,CASAGGRGGPRSSYNEQFF,TGTGCCAGCGCGGGGGGGCGGGGGGGCCCTAGGAGCTCCTACAATGAGCAGTTCTTC